Many counts were recorded for the clone carrying this TCR beta chain. Its antigen is currently unknown. For TCRbeta, the library was prepared with unique molecular identifiers. In TCRdb, the PCR reads were re-called with MiXCR into one record per CDR3 protein. The sample shows 200,000 to 250,000 distinct CDR3 sequences, about 26% of them seen only once. The entry originates in a study of T-cell reconstitution after alpha-beta-depleted transplantation in children. Study-level points and caveats: Surviving recipient T cells and thymic progenitors accounted for the high day-60 TCRbeta diversity observed in some patients.

The CDR3 consists of 11 residues. Trimming pared 6 bases from V and 0 bases from J, leaving 3 bases between. The input for sequencing was PBMCs, taken before TCRalphabeta/CD19-depleted stem cell transplant. The sequence came from a girl under 10 years old with Fanconi anemia, due to receive a stem cell transplant. This chain connects TRBV12-3 or TRBV12-4 to TRBJ2-7; no firm D call. CDR3 nucleotides: TGTGCCAGCAGCTCCTCCTACGAGCAGTACTTC. Amino acids: CASSSSYEQYF.